In this sample, the clone carrying this TCR beta chain turned up many times. CDR1 and CDR2 from the germline V gene are SGHRS and YFSETQ. After removal of 5 bases from V and 2 bases from J, the junction contained 2 bases not matched to a gene. The length of the CDR3 is 14 residues. The record originates from a study of neurological immune-mediated disorders. Each CDR3 protein gets one entry after TCRdb re-called the 5' RACE reads with MiXCR. The data contain approximately 37,000 distinct CDR3 sequences, 13% to 15% of them singletons. The sequenced material came from PBMCs. The TCR was taken from a woman aged 45-60 years with HTLV-1-associated myelopathy (HAM/TSP). The J gene is TRBJ2-2, the V gene TRBV5-1; the match to TRBD1 covers 8 bases. The CDR3 DNA is TGCGCCAGCAGAGACAGGGGCAACACCGGGGAGCTGTTTTTT. Amino acid sequence: CASRDRGNTGELFF. Full variable domain (missing parts from reference TRBV5-1 and TRBJ2-2): KAGVTQTPRYLIKTRGQQVTLSCSPISGHRSVSWYQQTPGQGLQFLFEYFSETQRNKGNFPGRFSGRQFSNSRSEMNVSTLELGDSALYLCASRDRGNTGELFFGEGSRLTVL.